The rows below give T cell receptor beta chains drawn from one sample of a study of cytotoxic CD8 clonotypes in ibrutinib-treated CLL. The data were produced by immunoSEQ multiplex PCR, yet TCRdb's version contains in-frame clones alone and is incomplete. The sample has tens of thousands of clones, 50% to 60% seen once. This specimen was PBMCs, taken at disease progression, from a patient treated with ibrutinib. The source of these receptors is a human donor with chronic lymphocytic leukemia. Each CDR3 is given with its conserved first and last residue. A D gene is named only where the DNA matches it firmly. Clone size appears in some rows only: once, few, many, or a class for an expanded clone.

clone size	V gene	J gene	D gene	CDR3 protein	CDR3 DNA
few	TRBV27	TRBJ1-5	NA	CASSLGPGLPQHF	TGTGCCAGCAGTTTAGGGCCGGGCCTTCCCCAGCATTTT
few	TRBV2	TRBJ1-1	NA	CASSDPADEAFF	TGTGCCAGCAGTGATCCGGCAGACGAAGCTTTCTTT
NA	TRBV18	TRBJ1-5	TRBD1	CASSRTGSNQPQHF	TGTGCCAGCTCACGGACAGGTAGCAATCAGCCCCAGCATTTT
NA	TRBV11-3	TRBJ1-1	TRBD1	CASGGQLNTEAFF	TGTGCCTCAGGGGGACAATTGAACACTGAAGCTTTCTTT
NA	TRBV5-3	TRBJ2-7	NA	CARSFLSQGYSYEQYF	TGTGCCAGAAGCTTTCTTTCTCAGGGATACTCCTACGAGCAGTACTTC
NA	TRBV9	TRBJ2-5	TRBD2	CASSVGEASGRKTQYF	TGTGCCAGCAGCGTAGGGGAGGCTAGCGGGAGAAAGACCCAGTACTTC
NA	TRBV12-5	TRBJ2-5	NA	CASGDSLGETQYF	TGTGCTAGTGGTGACAGTCTAGGGGAGACCCAGTACTTC
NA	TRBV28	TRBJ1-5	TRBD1	CASSLYGTGRYQPQHF	TGTGCCAGCAGTTTATATGGGACAGGGAGGTATCAGCCCCAGCATTTT
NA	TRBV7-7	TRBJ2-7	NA	CARGGGNEQYF	TGTGCTAGGGGTGGCGGGAACGAGCAGTACTTC
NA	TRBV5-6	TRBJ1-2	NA	CASSLYRVYGYTF	TGTGCCAGCAGTCTTTACAGGGTCTATGGCTACACCTTC
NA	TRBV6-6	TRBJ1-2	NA	CASRAGFDYGYTF	TGTGCCAGCAGGGCAGGGTTCGACTATGGCTACACCTTC
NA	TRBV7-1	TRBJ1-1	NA	CASSPPGLWEDTEAFF	TGTGCCAGCAGCCCCCCCGGGCTGTGGGAGGACACTGAAGCTTTCTTT
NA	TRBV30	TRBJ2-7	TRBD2	CAWSVPGLGPYEQYF	TGTGCCTGGAGTGTCCCGGGACTAGGCCCATACGAGCAGTACTTC
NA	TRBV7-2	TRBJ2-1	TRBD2	CASSLAGLAGGDEQFF	TGTGCCAGCAGCTTAGCGGGCCTAGCGGGAGGGGATGAGCAGTTCTTC
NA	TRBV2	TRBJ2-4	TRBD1	CASRETGYMAKNIQYF	TGTGCCAGCAGGGAGACAGGGTATATGGCCAAAAACATTCAGTACTTC
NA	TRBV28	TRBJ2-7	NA	CASSSGPLYEQYF	TGTGCCAGCAGTTCAGGTCCCCTCTACGAGCAGTACTTC